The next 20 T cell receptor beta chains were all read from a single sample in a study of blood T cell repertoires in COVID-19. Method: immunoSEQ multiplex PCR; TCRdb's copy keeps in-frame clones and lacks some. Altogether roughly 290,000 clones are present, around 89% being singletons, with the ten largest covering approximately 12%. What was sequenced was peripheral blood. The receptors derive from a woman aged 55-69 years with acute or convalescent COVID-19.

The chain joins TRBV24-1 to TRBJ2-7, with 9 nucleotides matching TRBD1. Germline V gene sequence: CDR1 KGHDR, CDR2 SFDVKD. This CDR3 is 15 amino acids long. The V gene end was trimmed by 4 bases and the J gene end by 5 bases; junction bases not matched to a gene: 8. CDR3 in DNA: TGTGCCACCAGTGACCCCCAAGGGACAGGGAACGAGCAGTACTTC. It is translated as CATSDPQGTGNEQYF.

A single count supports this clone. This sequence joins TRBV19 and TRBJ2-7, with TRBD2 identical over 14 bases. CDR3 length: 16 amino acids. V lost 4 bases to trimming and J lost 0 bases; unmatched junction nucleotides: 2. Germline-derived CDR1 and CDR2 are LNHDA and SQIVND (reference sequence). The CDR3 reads CASSTGTSGSSYEQYF. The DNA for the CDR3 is TGTGCCAGTAGTACTGGGACTAGCGGGAGCTCCTACGAGCAGTACTTC.

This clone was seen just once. CDR3 in DNA: TGTGCCAGCTCATCTAGGACTAGCGGGAGTTCCAATGAGCAGTTCTTC. Translated: CASSSRTSGSSNEQFF. J is TRBJ2-1 and V is TRBV18; 13 bases are a match to TRBD2. The ends lost 5 bases at V and 6 bases at J; junction bases unmatched: 7. CDR1 and CDR2 from the germline V gene are KGHSH and LQKENI. This CDR3 region has 16 residues.

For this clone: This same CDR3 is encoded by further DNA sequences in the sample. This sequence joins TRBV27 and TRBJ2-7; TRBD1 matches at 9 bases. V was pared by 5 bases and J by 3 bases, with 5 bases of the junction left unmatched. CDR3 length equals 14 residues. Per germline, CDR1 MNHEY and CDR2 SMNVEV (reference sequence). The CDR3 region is CASSLRGQGYEQYF. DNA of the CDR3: TGTGCCAGCAGTCTGAGGGGACAGGGCTACGAGCAGTACTTC.

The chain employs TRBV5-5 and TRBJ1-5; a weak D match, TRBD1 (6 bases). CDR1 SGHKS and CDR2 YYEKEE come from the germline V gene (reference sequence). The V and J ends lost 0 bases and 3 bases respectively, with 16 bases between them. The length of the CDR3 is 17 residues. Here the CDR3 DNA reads TGTGCCAGCAGCTTGGGATACAGGGAGGGGTTCAATCAGCCCCAGCATTTT. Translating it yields CASSLGYREGFNQPQHF.

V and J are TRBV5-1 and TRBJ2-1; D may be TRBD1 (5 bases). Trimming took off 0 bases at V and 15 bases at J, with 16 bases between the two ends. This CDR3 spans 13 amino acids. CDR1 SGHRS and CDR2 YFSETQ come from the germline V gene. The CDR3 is CASSLGGSTQGFF. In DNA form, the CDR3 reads TGCGCCAGCAGCTTGGGGGGCAGCACTCAAGGGTTCTTC. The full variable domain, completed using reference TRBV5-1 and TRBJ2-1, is KAGVTQTPRYLIKTRGQQVTLSCSPISGHRSVSWYQQTPGQGLQFLFEYFSETQRNKGNFPGRFSGRQFSNSRSEMNVSTLELGDSALYLCASSLGGSTQGFFGPGTRLTVL.

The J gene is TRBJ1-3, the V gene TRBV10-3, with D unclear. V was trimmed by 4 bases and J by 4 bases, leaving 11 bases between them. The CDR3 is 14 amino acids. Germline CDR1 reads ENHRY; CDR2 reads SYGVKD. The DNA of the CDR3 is TGTGCCATCAGTGCCTCGGGAATAGGAAACACCATATATTTT. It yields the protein CAISASGIGNTIYF.

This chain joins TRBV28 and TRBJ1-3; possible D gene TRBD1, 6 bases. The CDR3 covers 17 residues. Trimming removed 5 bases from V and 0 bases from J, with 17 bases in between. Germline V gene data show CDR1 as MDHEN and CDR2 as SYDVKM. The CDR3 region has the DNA TGTGCCAGCAGTGTTCCCCTACAGGGAAGCTCTGGAAACACCATATATTTT. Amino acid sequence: CASSVPLQGSSGNTIYF. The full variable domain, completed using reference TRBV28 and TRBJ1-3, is DVKVTQSSRYLVKRTGEKVFLECVQDMDHENMFWYRQDPGLGLRLIYFSYDVKMKEKGDIPEGYSVSREKKERFSLILESASTNQTSMYLCASSVPLQGSSGNTIYFGEGSWLTVV.

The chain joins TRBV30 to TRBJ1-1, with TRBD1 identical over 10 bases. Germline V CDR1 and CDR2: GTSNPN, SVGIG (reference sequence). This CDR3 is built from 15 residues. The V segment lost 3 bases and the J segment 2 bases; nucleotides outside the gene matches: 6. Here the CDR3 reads CAWRIGDRGNTEAFF. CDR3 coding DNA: TGTGCCTGGAGAATCGGGGACAGGGGAAACACTGAAGCTTTCTTT.

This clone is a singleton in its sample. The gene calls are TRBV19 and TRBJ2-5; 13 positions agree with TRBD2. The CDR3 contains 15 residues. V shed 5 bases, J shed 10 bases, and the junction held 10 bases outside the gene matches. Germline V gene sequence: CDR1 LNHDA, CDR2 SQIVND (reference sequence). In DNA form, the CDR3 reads TGTGCCAGTAGTCCCGGGACTAGCGGGGTAGGGGGCCAGTACTTC. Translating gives CASSPGTSGVGGQYF.

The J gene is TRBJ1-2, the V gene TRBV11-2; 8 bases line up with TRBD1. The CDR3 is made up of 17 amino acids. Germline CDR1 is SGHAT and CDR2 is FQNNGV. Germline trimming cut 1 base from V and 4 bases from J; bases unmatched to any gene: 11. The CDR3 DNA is TGTGCCAGCAGCTTAGTTCAGGGGGCCCTCTCCTTCTATGGCTACACCTTC. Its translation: CASSLVQGALSFYGYTF.

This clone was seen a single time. CDR3 DNA: TGCAGCGTTGAAGACAGGGCAGGGGGCAGAGAAAAACTGTTTTTT. Its translation is CSVEDRAGGREKLFF. The chain couples TRBV29-1 to TRBJ1-4; 8 bases agree with TRBD1. Trimming took 0 bases from V and 8 from J; bases not matched to a gene: 8. CDR1 is SQVTM, CDR2 ANQGSEA, per germline. The CDR3 extends over 15 amino acids.

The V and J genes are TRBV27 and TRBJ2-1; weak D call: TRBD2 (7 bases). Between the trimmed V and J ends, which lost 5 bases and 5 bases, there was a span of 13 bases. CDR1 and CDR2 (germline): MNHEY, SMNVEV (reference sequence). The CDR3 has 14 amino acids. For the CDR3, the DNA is TGTGCCAGCAGTAACGGGGGGCCCAACAATGAGCAGTTCTTC. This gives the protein CASSNGGPNNEQFF.

The CDR3 loop reads CASSQDFRESYGYTF. The CDR3 DNA reads as TGCGCCAGCAGCCAAGACTTCCGGGAATCCTATGGCTACACCTTC. The chain recombines TRBV4-3 with TRBJ1-2; D gene uncertain. The length of the CDR3 is 15 residues. Germline CDR1 and CDR2: LGHNA and YSLEER. Between the trimmed V and J ends, which lost 0 bases and 4 bases, there was a span of 12 bases.

The CDR3 DNA follows: TGCAGCGCCAGGACAGGGGAATGGCAGTACTTC. Protein product: CSARTGEWQYF. The chain links TRBV20-1 to TRBJ2-7; 9 bases match TRBD1. The CDR3 totals 11 residues. CDR1 and CDR2 (germline): DFQATT, SNEGSKA (reference sequence).

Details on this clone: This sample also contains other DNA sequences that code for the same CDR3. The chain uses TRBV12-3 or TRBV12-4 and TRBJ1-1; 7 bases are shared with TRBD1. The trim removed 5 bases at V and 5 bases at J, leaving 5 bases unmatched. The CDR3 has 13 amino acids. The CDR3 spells CASSALQGTEAFF. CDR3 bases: TGTGCCAGCAGTGCTCTACAGGGGACTGAAGCTTTCTTT.

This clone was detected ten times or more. The CDR3 protein is CASSQGQGSSYEQYF. The CDR3 DNA follows: TGTGCCAGCAGTCAAGGACAGGGGAGCTCCTACGAGCAGTACTTC. The V gene is TRBV9, the J gene TRBJ2-7, with 9 bases identical to TRBD1. V was pared by 5 bases and J by 0 bases, with 6 bases of the junction left unmatched. From germline, CDR1 is SGDLS and CDR2 YYNGEE. This CDR3 is built from 15 residues.

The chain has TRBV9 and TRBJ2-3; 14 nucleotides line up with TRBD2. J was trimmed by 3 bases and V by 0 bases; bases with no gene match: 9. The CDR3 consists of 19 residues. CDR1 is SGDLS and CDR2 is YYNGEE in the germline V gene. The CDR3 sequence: CASSVEGGLAGEGTDTQYF. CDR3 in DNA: TGTGCCAGCAGCGTAGAAGGGGGACTAGCGGGAGAGGGGACAGATACGCAGTATTTT.

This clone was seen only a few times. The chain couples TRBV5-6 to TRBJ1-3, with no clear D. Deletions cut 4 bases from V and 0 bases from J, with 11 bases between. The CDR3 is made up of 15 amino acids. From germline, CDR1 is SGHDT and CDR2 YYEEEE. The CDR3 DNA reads TGTGCCAGCAGCCCCAGACTGATCTCTGGAAACACCATATATTTT. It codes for CASSPRLISGNTIYF.

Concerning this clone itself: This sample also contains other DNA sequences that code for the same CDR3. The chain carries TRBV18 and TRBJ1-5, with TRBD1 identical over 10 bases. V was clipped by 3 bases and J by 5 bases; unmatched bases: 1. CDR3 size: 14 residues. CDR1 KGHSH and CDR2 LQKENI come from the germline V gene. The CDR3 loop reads CASSPTGGDQPQHF. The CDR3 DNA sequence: TGTGCCAGCTCACCGACAGGGGGCGATCAGCCCCAGCATTTT.